This T cell receptor (beta chain) was sequenced for a study of resident and recirculating memory T cells in vitiligo. Germline V gene sequence: CDR1 SQVTM, CDR2 ANQGSEA. CDR3 length: 17 amino acids. V shed 3 bases and J 7 bases; nucleotides not matched to a gene: 20. The table came from immunoSEQ multiplex PCR; TCRdb's copy has only in-frame clones and leaves some out. The sample has 60,000 to 80,000 clones, approximately 89% seen once. Stability required unchanged lesions during the previous 6 months. Patients had to be free of confetti depigmentation, indicating active vitiligo. No vitiligo treatment was given during the prior three months. Study results and limitations: Vitiligo lesions lacked a unique dominant clone, and clonality varied.

Worth noting for this clone: Its antigen is unknown.

Sequences were obtained from blood. The sequence was collected from a male donor with vitiligo. The chain joins TRBV29-1 to TRBJ2-7; 8 nucleotides match TRBD1. DNA of the CDR3: TGCAGCGTTGATGGGGTCGGGCGACAGGGGACACCGGGGGAGCAGTACTTC. Its translation is CSVDGVGRQGTPGEQYF.